This passage covers 20 T cell receptor beta chains from one sample sequenced in a study of tumor-infiltrating lymphocytes in localized non-small cell lung cancer. The method was immunoSEQ multiplex PCR; TCRdb's version includes in-frame clones alone and lacks a portion of them. Here the sample spans 9,500 to 10,000 clones, about 70% being singletons. The source material was lung tumor tissue. The receptors come from a human donor with non-small cell lung cancer.

This rearrangement joins TRBV5-5 to TRBJ1-5, with D hard to call. The CDR3 length is 16 residues. The V gene's germline CDR1 is SGHKS and CDR2 YYEKEE (reference sequence). The V and J ends lost 2 bases and 2 bases respectively, with 14 bases between them. The CDR3 loop reads CASSFGEGLGNQPQHF. Here the CDR3 DNA reads TGTGCCAGCAGCTTCGGGGAGGGTTTAGGCAATCAGCCCCAGCATTTT. Using reference TRBV5-5 and TRBJ1-5 for the parts outside the CDR3, the full variable domain is DAGVTQSPTHLIKTRGQQVTLRCSPISGHKSVSWYQQVLGQGPQFIFQYYEKEERGRGNFPDRFSARQFPNYSSELNVNALLLGDSALYLCASSFGEGLGNQPQHFGDGTRLSIL.

This clone was observed a few times. The genes are TRBV7-6 and TRBJ2-7, with D hard to call. V was cut by 5 bases and J by 7 bases, with 18 bases left in between. The germline gives CDR1 SGHVS, CDR2 FNYEAQ. The CDR3 is 14 residues long. The CDR3 is CASSPGHPSREQYF. The CDR3 region has the DNA TGTGCCAGCAGCCCCGGCCACCCATCCAGAGAGCAGTACTTC.

V and J are TRBV6-5 and TRBJ1-5, with D maybe TRBD1 (6 bases). The length of the CDR3 is 15 residues. Germline values: CDR1 MNHEY, CDR2 SVGAGI. The V and J ends lost 5 bases and 5 bases respectively, with 16 bases between them. Here the CDR3 reads CASSRQARDDQPQHF. CDR3 nucleotide sequence: TGTGCCAGCAGTCGACAGGCCCGAGATGATCAGCCCCAGCATTTT.

V usage is TRBV5-1 and J usage is TRBJ2-2; 11 bases align to TRBD2. This CDR3 has 17 residues. Germline V gene lookup returns CDR1 SGHRS and CDR2 YFSETQ. V was clipped by 1 base and J by 1 base; unmatched bases: 3. The CDR3 DNA is TGCGCCAGCAGCTTGTCTAGCGGGGGGCTGAACACCGGGGAGCTGTTTTTT. Its protein product is CASSLSSGGLNTGELFF.

The rearrangement links TRBV10-2 to TRBJ1-2, with D possibly TRBD1 on 5 matching bases. This CDR3 is built from 16 residues. The germline V gene has CDR1 WSHSY and CDR2 SAAADI. Between the trimmed V and J ends, which lost 4 bases and 3 bases, there was a span of 18 bases. For the CDR3, the DNA is TGCGCCAGCAGTGGGACCGCGGGCGGGGCGTACTATGGCTACACCTTC. As protein: CASSGTAGGAYYGYTF.

This chain joins TRBV7-8 and TRBJ2-7; unclear D gene. Between the trimmed V and J ends, which lost 2 bases and 0 bases, there was a span of 8 bases. In germline, CDR1 is SGHVS, CDR2 FQNEAQ. The CDR3 totals 14 residues. CDR3 amino acids: CASSLQEYSYEQYF. CDR3 bases: TGTGCCAGCAGCTTACAGGAATACTCCTACGAGCAGTACTTC.

This clone appeared a single time. The CDR3 protein is CASSVEGLQETQYF. As DNA, the CDR3 is TGTGCCAGCAGCGTAGAGGGCCTCCAAGAGACCCAGTACTTC. The chain carries TRBV9 and TRBJ2-5; D is ambiguous. The V end lost 0 bases, the J end lost 1 base, and 7 bases lay between the germline ends. Germline V gives CDR1 SGDLS, CDR2 YYNGEE. There are 14 residues in the CDR3.

V is TRBV9 and J is TRBJ1-1, with D maybe TRBD1 (6 bases). The CDR3 loop spans 15 amino acids. Germline CDR1 reads SGDLS; CDR2 reads YYNGEE. V lost 1 base and J lost 1, with 11 bases in between. The CDR3 DNA reads as TGTGCCAGCAGCGTAATGGGGGGGCGGAACACTGAAGCTTTCTTT. Translating it yields CASSVMGGRNTEAFF.

V usage is TRBV19 and J usage is TRBJ2-7; TRBD1 matches at 10 bases. V trimming: 0 bases; J trimming: 7 bases; junction bases outside the gene matches: 12. The CDR3 length is 17 residues. Germline-derived CDR1 and CDR2 are LNHDA and SQIVND (reference sequence). The CDR3 loop is CASSIEATGTGAKEQYF. For the CDR3, the DNA is TGTGCCAGTAGTATAGAGGCTACCGGGACAGGGGCGAAGGAGCAGTACTTC.

The genes are TRBV28 and TRBJ1-6; D unresolved. The CDR3 contains 14 residues. The V and J ends lost 5 bases and 0 bases respectively, with 5 bases between them. Germline values: CDR1 MDHEN, CDR2 SYDVKM. The CDR3, as DNA: TGTGCCAGCAGTATTAGCTCCTATAATTCACCCCTCCACTTT. It is translated as CASSISSYNSPLHF.

J is TRBJ1-1 and V is TRBV5-1, with 8 bases lining up with TRBD1. With V trimmed by 7 bases and J by 7 bases, 9 bases remained unmatched. The CDR3 loop spans 13 amino acids. Germline V gene lookup returns CDR1 SGHRS and CDR2 YFSETQ. In DNA, the CDR3 is TGCGCCAGCCATTCTTCAGGGGGCCTTGAAGCTTTCTTT. It is translated as CASHSSGGLEAFF.

This clone was counted between two and nine times. This sequence joins TRBV6-6 and TRBJ1-2, with D possibly being TRBD1 (5 bases). Deletions cut 4 bases from V and 4 bases from J, with 10 bases between. CDR1 and CDR2 (germline): MNHNY, SVGAGI (reference sequence). The CDR3 runs to 13 residues. CDR3 in amino acids: CASSFDRSYGYTF. The DNA of the CDR3 is TGTGCCAGCAGTTTCGACAGATCCTATGGCTACACCTTC.

The V call is TRBV27, the J call TRBJ2-5, with D hard to call. Trimming removed 5 bases from V and 0 bases from J, with 7 bases in between. The germline gives CDR1 MNHEY, CDR2 SMNVEV (reference sequence). The CDR3 has 13 amino acids. In nucleotides, the CDR3 is TGTGCCAGCAGTCCCTCGTACCAAGAGACCCAGTACTTC. It encodes CASSPSYQETQYF.

The chain couples TRBV6-1 to TRBJ2-1; D could derive from TRBD1 or TRBD2 (5 bases each). The CDR3 spans 11 residues. Germline-derived CDR1 and CDR2 are MNHNS and SASEGT. The V gene lost 7 bases and the J gene lost 8 bases, with 9 bases spanning the gap. The DNA of the CDR3 is TGTGCCAGCATTCGGGGCTATGAGCAGTTCTTC. This codes for CASIRGYEQFF.

This rearrangement joins TRBV6-7 to TRBJ1-5; 7 positions match TRBD1. TRBV6-7 counts as an open reading frame of uncertain function. The CDR3 totals 18 residues. The ends lost 10 bases at V and 0 bases at J; junction bases unmatched: 18. DNA for the CDR3: TGTGCCACACAAAAGCGGGACAGTCAGACCTATAGCAATCAGCCCCAGCATTTT. It encodes CATQKRDSQTYSNQPQHF.

The chain combines TRBV5-4 with TRBJ2-1; D may match TRBD1 or TRBD2 (6 bases each). There are 16 residues in the CDR3. Trimming took 4 bases from V and 5 from J, leaving 19 bases between them. The germline gives CDR1 SGHNT, CDR2 YYREEE (reference sequence). Here the CDR3 DNA reads TGTGCCAGCAGCCCCGGGGGCAGGACCACTAACAATGAGCAGTTCTTC. Protein sequence: CASSPGGRTTNNEQFF.

The chain uses TRBV18 and TRBJ2-4; D is possibly TRBD2 (5 bases). This CDR3 has 12 residues. V shed 0 bases and J shed 13 bases, with 10 bases lying between them. Germline assignment: CDR1 KGHSH and CDR2 LQKENI. The DNA for the CDR3 is TGTGCCAGCTCACCACCGGCGGGTCGACAGTACTTC. Translation: CASSPPAGRQYF.

The chain is built from TRBV7-8 and TRBJ1-6, with 7 bases aligning to TRBD1. The CDR3 is 15 amino acids. V dropped 5 bases and J dropped 6; count of bases not matched to a gene: 7. CDR1 and CDR2 (germline): SGHVS, FQNEAQ. CDR3 sequence: CASSLGTALNSPLHF. The CDR3 coding sequence is TGTGCCAGCAGCCTCGGGACAGCCCTTAATTCACCCCTCCACTTT.

CDR3 protein: CASSFRLADNEQFF. The CDR3 DNA sequence: TGTGCCAGCAGCTTCCGACTAGCGGACAATGAGCAGTTCTTC. This rearrangement joins TRBV9 to TRBJ2-1, with 9 bases fitting TRBD2. Germline CDR1 SGDLS, CDR2 YYNGEE. The V segment lost 4 bases and the J segment 5 bases; nucleotides outside the gene matches: 4. This CDR3 has 14 amino acids. Drawing the rest from reference TRBV9 and TRBJ2-1, the complete variable domain is DSGVTQTPKHLITATGQRVTLRCSPRSGDLSVYWYQQSLDQGLQFLIQYYNGEERAKGNILERFSAQQFPDLHSELNLSSLELGDSALYFCASSFRLADNEQFFGPGTRLTVL.

This rearrangement joins TRBV21-1 to TRBJ2-5. TRBV21-1 is tagged as a pseudogene. CDR3 length equals 18 residues. In DNA form, the CDR3 reads TGTGCCAGCAGCAACCCCCCTGCGACAGCCTGGGGGAAAGAGACCCAGTACTTC. As protein: CASSNPPATAWGKETQYF.